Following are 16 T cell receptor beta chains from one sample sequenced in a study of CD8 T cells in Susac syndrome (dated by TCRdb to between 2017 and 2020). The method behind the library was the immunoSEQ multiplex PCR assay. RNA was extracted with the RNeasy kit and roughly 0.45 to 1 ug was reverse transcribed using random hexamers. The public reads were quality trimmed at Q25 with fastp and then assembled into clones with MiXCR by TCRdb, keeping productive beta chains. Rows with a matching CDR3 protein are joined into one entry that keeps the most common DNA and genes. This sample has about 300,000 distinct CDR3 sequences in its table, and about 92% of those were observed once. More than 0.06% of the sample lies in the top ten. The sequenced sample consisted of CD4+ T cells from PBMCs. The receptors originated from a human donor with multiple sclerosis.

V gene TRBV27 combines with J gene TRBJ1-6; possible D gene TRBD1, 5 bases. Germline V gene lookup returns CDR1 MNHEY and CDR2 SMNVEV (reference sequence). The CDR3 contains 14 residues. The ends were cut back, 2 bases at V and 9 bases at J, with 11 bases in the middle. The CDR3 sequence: CASSLQGGGSPLHF. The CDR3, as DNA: TGTGCCAGCAGTTTACAGGGTGGAGGTTCACCCCTCCACTTT.

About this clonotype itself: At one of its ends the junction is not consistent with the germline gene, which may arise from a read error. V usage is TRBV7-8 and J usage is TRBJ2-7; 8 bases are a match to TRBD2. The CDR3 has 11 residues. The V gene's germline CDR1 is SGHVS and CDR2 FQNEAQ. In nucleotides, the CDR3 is TGTGCCAGCAGCTTACTAGCGGGCCACCACTTC. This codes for CASSLLAGHHF.

CDR3 protein: CASSFGLAENNEQFF. Here the CDR3 DNA reads TGTGCCAGCTCTTTCGGACTAGCGGAGAACAATGAGCAGTTCTTC. The J gene is TRBJ2-1, the V gene TRBV18; 10 bases map to TRBD2. J gave up 5 bases and V 6 bases, and 7 bases lay outside the gene matches. The CDR3 runs to 15 residues. CDR1 is KGHSH and CDR2 is LQKENI in the germline V gene.

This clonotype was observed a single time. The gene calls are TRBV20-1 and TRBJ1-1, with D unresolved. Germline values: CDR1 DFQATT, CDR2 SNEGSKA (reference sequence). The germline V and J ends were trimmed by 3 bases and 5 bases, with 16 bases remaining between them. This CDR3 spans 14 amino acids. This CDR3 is CSAREPGQGTEAFF. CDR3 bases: TGCAGTGCTAGGGAACCGGGCCAAGGGACTGAAGCTTTCTTT.

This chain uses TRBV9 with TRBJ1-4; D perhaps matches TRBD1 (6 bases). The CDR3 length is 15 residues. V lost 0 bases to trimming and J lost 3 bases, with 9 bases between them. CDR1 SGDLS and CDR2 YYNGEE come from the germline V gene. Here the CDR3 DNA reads TGTGCCAGCAGCGTAGGGGGGGCGCCTAATGAAAAACTGTTTTTT. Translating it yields CASSVGGAPNEKLFF.

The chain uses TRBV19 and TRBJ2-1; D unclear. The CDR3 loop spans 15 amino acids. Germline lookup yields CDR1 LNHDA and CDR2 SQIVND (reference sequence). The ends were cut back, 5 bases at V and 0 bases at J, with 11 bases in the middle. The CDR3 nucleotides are TGTGCCAGTAGTCTTGGGCCGATCTCCTACAATGAGCAGTTCTTC. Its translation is CASSLGPISYNEQFF.

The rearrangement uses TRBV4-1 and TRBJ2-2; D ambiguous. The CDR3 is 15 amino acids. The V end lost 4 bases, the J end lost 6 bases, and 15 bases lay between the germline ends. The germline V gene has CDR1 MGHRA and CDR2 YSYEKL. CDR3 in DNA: TGCGCCAGCAGCCGCGGCGAAGGAAGCCCCGGGGAGCTGTTTTTT. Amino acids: CASSRGEGSPGELFF.

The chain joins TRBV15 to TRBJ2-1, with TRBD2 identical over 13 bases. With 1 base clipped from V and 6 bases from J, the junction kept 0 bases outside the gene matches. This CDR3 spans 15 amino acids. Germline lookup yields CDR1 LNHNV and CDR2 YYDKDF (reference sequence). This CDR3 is CATSRGTSGSNEQFF. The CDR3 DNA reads TGTGCCACCAGCAGAGGGACTAGCGGGAGCAATGAGCAGTTCTTC.

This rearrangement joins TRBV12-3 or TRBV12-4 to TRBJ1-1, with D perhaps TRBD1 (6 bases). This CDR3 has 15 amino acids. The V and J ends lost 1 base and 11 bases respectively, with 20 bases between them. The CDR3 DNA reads TGTGCCAGCAGTTTAGGTAGGAGGGGGTCCCTTGAGGCTTTCTTT. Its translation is CASSLGRRGSLEAFF.

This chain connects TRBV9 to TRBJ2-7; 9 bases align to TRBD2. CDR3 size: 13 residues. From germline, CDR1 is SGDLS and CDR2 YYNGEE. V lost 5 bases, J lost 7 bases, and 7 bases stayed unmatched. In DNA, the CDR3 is TGTGCCAGCAGTGCCCTTCTAGCGGGGGAGCAGTACTTC. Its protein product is CASSALLAGEQYF. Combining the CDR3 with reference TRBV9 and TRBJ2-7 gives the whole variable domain DSGVTQTPKHLITATGQRVTLRCSPRSGDLSVYWYQQSLDQGLQFLIQYYNGEERAKGNILERFSAQQFPDLHSELNLSSLELGDSALYFCASSALLAGEQYFGPGTRLTVT.

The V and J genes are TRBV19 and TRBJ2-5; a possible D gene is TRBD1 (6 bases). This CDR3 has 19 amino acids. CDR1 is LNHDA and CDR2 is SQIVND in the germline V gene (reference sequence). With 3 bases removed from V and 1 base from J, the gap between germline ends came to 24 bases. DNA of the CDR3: TGTGCCAGTAGTATCAGGCCTACAGGGAGAGGATTCGGCCAAGAGACCCAGTACTTC. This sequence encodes CASSIRPTGRGFGQETQYF.

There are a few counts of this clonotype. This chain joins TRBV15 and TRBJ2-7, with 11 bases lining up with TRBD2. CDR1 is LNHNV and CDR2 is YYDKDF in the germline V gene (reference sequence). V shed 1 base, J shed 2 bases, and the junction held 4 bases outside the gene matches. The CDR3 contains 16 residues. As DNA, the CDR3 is TGTGCCACCAGCAGAGCCGGGGGACTAGCGGCCTACGAGCAGTACTTC. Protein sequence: CATSRAGGLAAYEQYF.

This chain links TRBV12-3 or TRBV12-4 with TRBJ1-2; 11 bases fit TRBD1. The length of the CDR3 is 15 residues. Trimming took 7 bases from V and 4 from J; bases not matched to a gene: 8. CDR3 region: CASIPGQGVGYGYTF. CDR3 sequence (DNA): TGTGCCAGCATTCCGGGACAGGGGGTTGGCTATGGCTACACCTTC.

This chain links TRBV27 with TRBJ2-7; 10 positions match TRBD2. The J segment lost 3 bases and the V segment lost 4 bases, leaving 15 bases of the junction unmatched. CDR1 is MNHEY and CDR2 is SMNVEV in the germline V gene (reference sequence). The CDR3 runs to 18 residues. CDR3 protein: CASSSQGPSGRAFYEQYF. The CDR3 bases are TGTGCCAGCAGTTCTCAGGGACCAAGCGGGAGGGCTTTCTACGAGCAGTACTTC.

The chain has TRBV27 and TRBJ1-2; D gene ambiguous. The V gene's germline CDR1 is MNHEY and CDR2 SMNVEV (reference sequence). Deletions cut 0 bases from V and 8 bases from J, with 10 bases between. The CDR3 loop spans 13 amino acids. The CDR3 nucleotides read TGTGCCAGCAGTTTATCTATGGCGGACGGCTACACCTTC. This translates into CASSLSMADGYTF.

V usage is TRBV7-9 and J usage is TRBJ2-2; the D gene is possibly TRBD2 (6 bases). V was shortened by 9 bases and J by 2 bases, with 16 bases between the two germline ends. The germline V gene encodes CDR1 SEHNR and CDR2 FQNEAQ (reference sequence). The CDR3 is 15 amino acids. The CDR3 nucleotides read TGTGCCAGTACCCACCGGGAGCTTAACACCGGGGAGCTGTTTTTT. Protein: CASTHRELNTGELFF.